These 20 T cell receptor beta chains were sequenced from one sample in a study of radiotherapy plus CTLA-4 blockade in lung cancer. The method was immunoSEQ multiplex PCR; TCRdb's version includes in-frame clones alone and lacks a portion of them. The data show 45,000 to 60,000 clones, 77% seen once. Sequencing used peripheral blood, obtained from a patient treated with radiotherapy plus ipilimumab. The receptor set was obtained from a human donor with non-small cell lung cancer whose response to radiotherapy plus ipilimumab could not be evaluated.

The chain joins TRBV28 to TRBJ2-7, with TRBD2 as a possible D gene (5 bases). The CDR3 extends over 15 amino acids. Germline CDR1 and CDR2: MDHEN and SYDVKM. V lost 4 bases and J lost 2, with 15 bases in between. CDR3 DNA: TGTGCCAGCAGTTCCGTTTATGGAGGAACCTACGAGCAGTACTTC. Amino acids: CASSSVYGGTYEQYF.

The chain has TRBV19 and TRBJ1-5; D unresolved. V lost 1 base and J lost 7, with 14 bases in between. The CDR3 covers 15 residues. Germline V gives CDR1 LNHDA, CDR2 SQIVND (reference sequence). The CDR3 loop reads CASSIVGLSGQPQHF. The CDR3 DNA reads TGTGCCAGTAGTATAGTAGGACTGTCGGGCCAGCCCCAGCATTTT.

The chain combines TRBV13 with TRBJ1-5, with D maybe TRBD1 (5 bases). The CDR3 covers 16 residues. CDR1 and CDR2 from the germline V gene are PRHDT and FYEKMQ (reference sequence). V lost 0 bases and J lost 1, with 10 bases in between. The chain's CDR3 is CASSLGQGESNQPQHF. The CDR3 nucleotides are TGTGCCAGCAGCTTAGGCCAAGGGGAAAGCAATCAGCCCCAGCATTTT.

The CDR3 sequence is CASSFESGQGHQPQHF. For the CDR3, the DNA is TGTGCCAGCAGCTTTGAGTCCGGACAGGGCCATCAGCCCCAGCATTTT. This chain links TRBV7-9 with TRBJ1-5; TRBD1 aligns across 8 bases. The CDR3 consists of 16 residues. Germline V lookup: CDR1 SEHNR, CDR2 FQNEAQ (reference sequence). Trimming took 3 bases from V and 5 from J; bases not matched to a gene: 9.

There are a few counts of this clone. The rearrangement links TRBV4-1 to TRBJ2-7; possibly TRBD1 for D (5 bases). From germline, CDR1 is MGHRA and CDR2 YSYEKL. V lost 4 bases and J 4 bases, leaving 11 bases between the germline ends. This CDR3 is 13 amino acids long. The CDR3 DNA reads as TGCGCCAGCAGCCTCAGGGCCAAATACGAGCAGTACTTC. Translating gives CASSLRAKYEQYF.

J is TRBJ2-7 and V is TRBV25-1, with 8 bases matching TRBD1. The V gene end was trimmed by 6 bases and the J gene end by 2 bases; junction bases not matched to a gene: 6. This CDR3 comprises 14 residues. Germline CDR1 reads MGHDK; CDR2 reads SYGVNS. Here the CDR3 reads CASRGQGIAYEQYF. The CDR3 DNA reads TGTGCCAGCAGAGGACAGGGTATCGCCTACGAGCAGTACTTC.

The V and J genes are TRBV7-2 and TRBJ2-2; TRBD2 aligns across 7 bases. Germline values: CDR1 SGHTA, CDR2 FQGNSA. Unmatched junction bases numbered 6, after V lost 3 bases and J lost 5 bases. This CDR3 comprises 15 residues. Here the CDR3 reads CASSFAGDKTGELFF. Here the CDR3 DNA reads TGTGCCAGCAGCTTTGCGGGAGACAAAACCGGGGAGCTGTTTTTT.

The chain combines TRBV5-1 with TRBJ2-7; 8 nucleotides agree with TRBD2. The CDR3 covers 16 residues. J gave up 5 bases and V 0 bases, and 10 bases lay outside the gene matches. Germline loops: CDR1 SGHRS, CDR2 YFSETQ. CDR3 sequence (DNA): TGCGCCAGCAGCTTGGGGCAAGCGGGGGCTTTAGACGAGCAGTACTTC. Its translation is CASSLGQAGALDEQYF.

The gene calls are TRBV15 and TRBJ2-5; 7 bases are a match to TRBD1. CDR3 length equals 15 residues. Trimming removed 1 base from V and 1 base from J; junction bases left unmatched: 3. Germline CDR1 and CDR2: LNHNV and YYDKDF (reference sequence). CDR3 bases: TGTGCCACCAGCAGAGTGGGACAGATCCAAGAGACCCAGTACTTC. This encodes CATSRVGQIQETQYF.

The chain links TRBV6-5 to TRBJ1-1; TRBD1 matches at 11 bases. Germline V lookup: CDR1 MNHEY, CDR2 SVGAGI. The ends lost 2 bases at V and 10 bases at J; junction bases unmatched: 3. The CDR3 has 13 amino acids. Here the CDR3 DNA reads TGTGCCAGCAGTTACCGGGACAGGGGGGCAGCTTTCTTT. It specifies CASSYRDRGAAFF.

J is TRBJ2-7 and V is TRBV19, with D possibly TRBD1 on 5 matching bases. Germline V gene data show CDR1 as LNHDA and CDR2 as SQIVND (reference sequence). Deletions cut 6 bases from V and 2 bases from J, with 17 bases between. The CDR3 is 15 residues long. CDR3 amino acids: CASRKGWQGAYEQYF. CDR3 DNA: TGTGCCAGTAGGAAGGGGTGGCAGGGCGCCTACGAGCAGTACTTC. Drawing the rest from reference TRBV19 and TRBJ2-7, the complete variable domain is DGGITQSPKYLFRKEGQNVTLSCEQNLNHDAMYWYRQDPGQGLRLIYYSQIVNDFQKGDIAEGYSVSREKKESFPLTVTSAQKNPTAFYLCASRKGWQGAYEQYFGPGTRLTVT.

Here the CDR3 reads CASSVNSYQPQHF. Written as DNA, the CDR3 is TGTGCCAGCAGCGTAAACTCCTATCAGCCCCAGCATTTT. The V call is TRBV9, the J call TRBJ1-5; D gene unclear. There are 13 residues in the CDR3. Germline values: CDR1 SGDLS, CDR2 YYNGEE. V lost 1 base, J lost 5 bases, and 7 bases lay in between.

The chain uses TRBV7-8 and TRBJ2-3, with 11 bases lining up with TRBD2. This CDR3 is built from 16 residues. Germline CDR1 SGHVS, CDR2 FQNEAQ. V was pared by 3 bases and J by 5 bases, with 7 bases of the junction left unmatched. Written as DNA, the CDR3 is TGTGCCAGCAGCTTTCGGACTAGCGGGTCTAAAGATACGCAGTATTTT. Its translation: CASSFRTSGSKDTQYF.

The chain has TRBV5-1 and TRBJ1-2; 7 positions agree with TRBD1. Looked up from germline, CDR1 is SGHRS and CDR2 is YFSETQ. Losses at the gene ends were 4 bases for V and 5 bases for J; bases not matched to a gene: 8. CDR3 length: 14 amino acids. For the CDR3, the DNA is TGCGCCAGCAGCGCCGGACAGGATTTTTATGGCTACACCTTC. Its translation is CASSAGQDFYGYTF.

About this clone: At one end the junction does not follow the germline gene, possibly because of a read error. The V call is TRBV7-7, the J call TRBJ2-5, with 10 nucleotides matching TRBD1. The CDR3 spans 13 residues. Germline V gives CDR1 SSHAT, CDR2 FNYEAQ (reference sequence). CDR3 region: CASSSRDRGEQYF. The CDR3 DNA is TGTGCTAGCAGCTCCCGGGACAGGGGAGAGCAGTACTTC.

This clone appeared a few times. V gene TRBV6-6 combines with J gene TRBJ2-4; TRBD1 matches at 7 bases. V dropped 0 bases and J dropped 1; count of bases not matched to a gene: 3. Germline-derived CDR1 and CDR2 are MNHNY and SVGAGI (reference sequence). CDR3 length: 16 residues. CDR3 in DNA: TGTGCCAGCAGTTACTCCCAGGGGGAGGCCAAAAACATTCAGTACTTC. The encoded protein is CASSYSQGEAKNIQYF.

The genes are TRBV9 and TRBJ2-1; 9 bases are a match to TRBD2. From germline, CDR1 is SGDLS and CDR2 YYNGEE. The V segment lost 0 bases and the J segment 4 bases; nucleotides outside the gene matches: 11. The CDR3 consists of 18 residues. CDR3 bases: TGTGCCAGCAGCGTAGTTGGGACTAGCCCTCGTTTATACAATGAGCAGTTCTTC. Its protein product is CASSVVGTSPRLYNEQFF.

CDR3 sequence: CASSYTSGAQETQYF. The CDR3 nucleotides are TGTGCCAGCAGTTACACTAGCGGGGCACAAGAGACCCAGTACTTC. The chain recombines TRBV7-6 with TRBJ2-5; 10 nucleotides line up with TRBD2. The germline V gene encodes CDR1 SGHVS and CDR2 FNYEAQ. The CDR3 is 15 amino acids. V gave up 6 bases and J gave up 2 bases; unmatched junction bases: 6. The full variable domain, in which reference TRBV7-6 and TRBJ2-5 provide the parts outside the CDR3, is GAGVSQSPRYKVTKRGQDVALRCDPISGHVSLYWYRQALGQGPEFLTYFNYEAQQDKSGLPNDRFSAERPEGSISTLTIQRTEQRDSAMYRCASSYTSGAQETQYFGPGTRLLVL.

The chain uses TRBV4-3 and TRBJ2-2; 9 bases are shared with TRBD2. The germline V gene has CDR1 LGHNA and CDR2 YSLEER. The CDR3 covers 17 residues. The J segment lost 6 bases and the V segment lost 5 bases, leaving 13 bases of the junction unmatched. CDR3 nucleotides: TGCGCCAGCAGCTACTACCCAGCGGGGGGAGTGGCCGGGGAGCTGTTTTTT. Protein product: CASSYYPAGGVAGELFF.

This sequence joins TRBV7-9 and TRBJ2-7, with 7 bases lining up with TRBD2. CDR1 SEHNR and CDR2 FQNEAQ come from the germline V gene (reference sequence). After removal of 5 bases from V and 3 bases from J, the junction contained 13 bases not matched to a gene. The CDR3 covers 16 residues. CDR3 residues: CASSPSKQTGGYEQYF. The CDR3, as DNA: TGTGCCAGCAGCCCAAGCAAGCAGACGGGGGGCTACGAGCAGTACTTC.